The present T cell receptor (beta chain) was sequenced within a study of T cell responses to AZD1222 COVID-19 vaccine. Second doses at about 4 or about 12 weeks were pooled. Whole-study findings and limits: Vaccination with two AZD1222 doses was followed by a rise in Spike-specific TCR breadth and depth. The sample set comprised mostly white British donors with more females, and clonal diversity was possibly underestimated. Spike was spanned by vaccine-associated CD4 TCRs, with dominance at 160-218 and 743-854.

Note on this clone: Antigen: not known.

Sequenced by immunoSEQ multiplex PCR; TCRdb stores in-frame clones only, minus some. Among roughly 110,000 clones listed, 70% to 90% were seen once. The CDR3 consists of 14 residues. Germline trimming cut 4 bases from V and 2 bases from J; bases unmatched to any gene: 1. Per the germline V gene, CDR1 is LNHDA and CDR2 is SQIVND (reference sequence). V and J are TRBV19 and TRBJ1-3; 8 bases map to TRBD1. This clonotype originated in an adult who received the AZD1222 COVID-19 vaccine. This specimen consisted of peripheral blood, obtained 28 days after the second AZD1222 dose. The CDR3 spells CASSRTGTGNTIYF. The CDR3 coding sequence is TGTGCCAGTAGTAGGACAGGGACTGGAAACACCATATATTTT.